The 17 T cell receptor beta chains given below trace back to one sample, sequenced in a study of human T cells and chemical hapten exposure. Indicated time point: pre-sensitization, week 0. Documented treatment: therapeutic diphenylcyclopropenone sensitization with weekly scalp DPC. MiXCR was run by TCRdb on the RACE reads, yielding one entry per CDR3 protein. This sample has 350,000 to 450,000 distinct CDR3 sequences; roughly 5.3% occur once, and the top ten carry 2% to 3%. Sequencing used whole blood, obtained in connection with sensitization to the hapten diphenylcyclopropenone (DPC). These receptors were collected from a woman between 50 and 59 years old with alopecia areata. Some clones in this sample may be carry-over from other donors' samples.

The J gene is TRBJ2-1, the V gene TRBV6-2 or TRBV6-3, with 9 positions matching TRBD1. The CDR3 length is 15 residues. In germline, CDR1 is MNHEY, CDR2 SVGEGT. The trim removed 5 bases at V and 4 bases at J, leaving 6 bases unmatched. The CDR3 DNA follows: TGTGCCAGCAGTGCCGGGACAGGGCTATACAATGAGCAGTTCTTC. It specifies CASSAGTGLYNEQFF.

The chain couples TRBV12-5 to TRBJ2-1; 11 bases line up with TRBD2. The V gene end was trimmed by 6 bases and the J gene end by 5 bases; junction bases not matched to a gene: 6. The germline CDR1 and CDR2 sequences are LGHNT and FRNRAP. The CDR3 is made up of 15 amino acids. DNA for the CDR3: TGTGCTAGTGGCCGGGGGACTAGCGGAAACAATGAGCAGTTCTTC. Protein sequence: CASGRGTSGNNEQFF.

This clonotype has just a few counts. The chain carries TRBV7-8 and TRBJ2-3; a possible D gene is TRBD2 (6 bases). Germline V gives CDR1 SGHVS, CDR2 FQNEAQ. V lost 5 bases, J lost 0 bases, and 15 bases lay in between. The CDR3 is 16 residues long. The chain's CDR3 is CASSPLGGASTDTQYF. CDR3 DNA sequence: TGTGCCAGCAGCCCCTTGGGCGGGGCGAGCACAGATACGCAGTATTTT.

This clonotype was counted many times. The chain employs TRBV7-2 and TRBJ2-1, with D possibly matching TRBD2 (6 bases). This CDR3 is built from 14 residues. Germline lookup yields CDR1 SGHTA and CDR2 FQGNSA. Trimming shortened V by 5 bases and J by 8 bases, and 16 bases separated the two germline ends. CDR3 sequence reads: CASSPVAVLDEQFF. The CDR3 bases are TGTGCCAGCAGCCCCGTAGCGGTCCTTGATGAGCAGTTCTTC.

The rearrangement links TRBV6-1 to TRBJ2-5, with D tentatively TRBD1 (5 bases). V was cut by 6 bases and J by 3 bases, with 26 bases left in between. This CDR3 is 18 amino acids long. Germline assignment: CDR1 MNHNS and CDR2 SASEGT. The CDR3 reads CASSHDRAREQGKETQYF. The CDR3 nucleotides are TGTGCCAGCAGCCACGACCGGGCCCGAGAGCAGGGAAAAGAGACCCAGTACTTC.

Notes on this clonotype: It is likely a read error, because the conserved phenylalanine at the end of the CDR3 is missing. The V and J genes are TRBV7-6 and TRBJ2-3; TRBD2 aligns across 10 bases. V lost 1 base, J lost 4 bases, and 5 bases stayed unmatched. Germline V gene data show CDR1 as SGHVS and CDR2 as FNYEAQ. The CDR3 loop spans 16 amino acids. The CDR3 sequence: CASSLGSGGAADTQYY. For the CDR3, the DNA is TGTGCCAGCAGCTTAGGGAGCGGGGGGGCCGCAGATACGCAGTATTAT.

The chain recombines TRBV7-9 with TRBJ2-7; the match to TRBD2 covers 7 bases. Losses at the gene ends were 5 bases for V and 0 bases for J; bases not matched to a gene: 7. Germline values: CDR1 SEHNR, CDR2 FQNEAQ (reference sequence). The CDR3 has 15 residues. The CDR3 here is CASSQERGSSYEQYF. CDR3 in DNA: TGTGCCAGCAGCCAAGAGCGGGGCAGCTCCTACGAGCAGTACTTC.

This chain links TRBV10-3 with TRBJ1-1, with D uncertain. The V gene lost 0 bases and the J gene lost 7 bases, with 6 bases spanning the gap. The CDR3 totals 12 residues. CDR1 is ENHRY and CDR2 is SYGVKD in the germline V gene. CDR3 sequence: CAISESEIEAFF. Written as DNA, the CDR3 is TGTGCCATCAGTGAGTCGGAGATTGAAGCTTTCTTT.

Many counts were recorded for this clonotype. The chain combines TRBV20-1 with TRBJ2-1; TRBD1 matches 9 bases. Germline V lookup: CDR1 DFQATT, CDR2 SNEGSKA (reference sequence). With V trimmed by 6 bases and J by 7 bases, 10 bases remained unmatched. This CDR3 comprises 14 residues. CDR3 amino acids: CSAPIQGARNEQFF. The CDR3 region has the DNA TGCAGTGCCCCGATACAGGGGGCGCGGAATGAGCAGTTCTTC.

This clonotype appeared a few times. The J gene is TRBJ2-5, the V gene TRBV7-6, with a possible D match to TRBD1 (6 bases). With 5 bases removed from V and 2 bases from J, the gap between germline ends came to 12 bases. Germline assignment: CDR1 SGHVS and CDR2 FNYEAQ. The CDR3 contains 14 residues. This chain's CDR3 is CASSPGTPQETQYF. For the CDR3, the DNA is TGTGCCAGCAGCCCAGGGACACCTCAAGAGACCCAGTACTTC.

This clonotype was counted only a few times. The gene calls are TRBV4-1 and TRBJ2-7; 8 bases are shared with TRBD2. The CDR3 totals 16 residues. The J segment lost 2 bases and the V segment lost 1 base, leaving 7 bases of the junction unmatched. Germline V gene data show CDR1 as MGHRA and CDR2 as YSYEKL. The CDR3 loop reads CASSQVAGLAAYEQYF. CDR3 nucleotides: TGCGCCAGCAGCCAAGTAGCGGGACTTGCTGCCTACGAGCAGTACTTC.

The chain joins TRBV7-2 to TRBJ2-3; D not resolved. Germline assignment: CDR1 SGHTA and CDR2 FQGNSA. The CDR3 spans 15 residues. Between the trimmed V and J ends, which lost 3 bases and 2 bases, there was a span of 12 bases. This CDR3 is CASSFGLLNTDTQYF. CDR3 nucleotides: TGTGCCAGCAGCTTTGGCCTCCTGAACACAGATACGCAGTATTTT.

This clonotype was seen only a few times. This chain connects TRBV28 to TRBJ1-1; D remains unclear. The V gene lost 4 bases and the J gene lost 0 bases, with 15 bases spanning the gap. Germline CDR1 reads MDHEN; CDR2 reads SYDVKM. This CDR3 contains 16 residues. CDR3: CASSSNPPSLNTEAFF. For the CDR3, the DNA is TGTGCCAGCAGTTCCAACCCTCCCAGCTTGAACACTGAAGCTTTCTTT.

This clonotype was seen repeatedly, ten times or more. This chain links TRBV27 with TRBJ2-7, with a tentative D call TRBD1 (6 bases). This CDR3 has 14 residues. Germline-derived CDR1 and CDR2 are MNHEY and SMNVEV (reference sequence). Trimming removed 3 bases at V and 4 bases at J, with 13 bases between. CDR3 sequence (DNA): TGTGCCAGCAGTTTGTCAGGGGTGGGGTACGAGCAGTACTTC. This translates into CASSLSGVGYEQYF.

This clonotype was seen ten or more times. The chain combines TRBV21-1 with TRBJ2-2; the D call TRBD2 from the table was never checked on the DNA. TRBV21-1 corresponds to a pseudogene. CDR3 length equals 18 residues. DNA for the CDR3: TGTGCCAGCTTCAAGCGTCGGGACTTACTTTGGAACACCGGGGAGCTGTTTTTT. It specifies CASFKRRDLLWNTGELFF.

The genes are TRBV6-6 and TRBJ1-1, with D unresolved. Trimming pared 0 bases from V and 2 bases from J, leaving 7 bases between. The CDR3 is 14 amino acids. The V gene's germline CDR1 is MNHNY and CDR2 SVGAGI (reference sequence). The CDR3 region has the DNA TGTGCCAGCAGTTACTCTTCGGCTAACACTGAAGCTTTCTTT. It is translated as CASSYSSANTEAFF.

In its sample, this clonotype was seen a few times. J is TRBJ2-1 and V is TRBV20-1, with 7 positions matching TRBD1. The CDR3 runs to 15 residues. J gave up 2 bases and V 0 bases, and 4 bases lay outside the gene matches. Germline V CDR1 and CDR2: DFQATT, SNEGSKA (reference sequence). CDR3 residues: CSARDRGGPYNEQFF. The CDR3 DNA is TGCAGTGCTAGAGATAGAGGGGGCCCCTACAATGAGCAGTTCTTC.